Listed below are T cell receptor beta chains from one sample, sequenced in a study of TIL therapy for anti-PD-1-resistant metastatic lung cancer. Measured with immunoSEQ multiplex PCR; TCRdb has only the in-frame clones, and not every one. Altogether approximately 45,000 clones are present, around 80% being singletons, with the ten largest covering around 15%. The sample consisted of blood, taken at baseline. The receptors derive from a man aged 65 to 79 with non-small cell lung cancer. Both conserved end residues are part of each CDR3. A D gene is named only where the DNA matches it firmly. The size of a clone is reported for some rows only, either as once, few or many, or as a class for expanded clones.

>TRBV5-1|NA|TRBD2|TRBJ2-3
CASSWTSGTDTQYF
TGCGCCAGCAGCTGGACTAGCGGGACAGATACGCAGTATTTT
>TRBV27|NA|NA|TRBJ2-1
CASSLSPSNEQFF
TGTGCCAGCAGTTTATCCCCCAGCAATGAGCAGTTCTTC
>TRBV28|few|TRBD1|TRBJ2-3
CASSSLQGAFRKDTDTQYF
TGTGCCAGCAGTTCTCTCCAGGGGGCGTTTCGGAAAGACACAGATACGCAGTATTTT
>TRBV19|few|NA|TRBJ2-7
CASHRPGTPYEQYF
TGTGCCAGTCACCGGCCGGGGACACCCTACGAGCAGTACTTC
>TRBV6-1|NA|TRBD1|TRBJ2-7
CASSRTGESYEQYF
TGTGCCAGCAGTCGGACAGGGGAATCCTACGAGCAGTACTTC
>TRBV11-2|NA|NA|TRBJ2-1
CASSLDGPIGNEQFF
TGTGCCAGCAGCTTAGATGGCCCAATAGGGAATGAGCAGTTCTTC
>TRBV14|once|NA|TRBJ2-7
CASSQVGIYYEQYF
TGTGCCAGCAGCCAAGTCGGGATTTACTACGAGCAGTACTTC
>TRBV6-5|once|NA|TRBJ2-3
CASSPRTDTQYF
TGTGCCAGCAGCCCTCGAACAGATACGCAGTATTTT
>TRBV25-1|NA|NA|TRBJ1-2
CASSEWSKSYGYTF
TGTGCCAGCAGTGAATGGTCGAAGTCCTATGGCTACACCTTC
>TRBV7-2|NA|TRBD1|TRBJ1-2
CASSLAGQAVGSGYTF
TGTGCCAGCAGCTTAGCTGGACAGGCCGTAGGGAGTGGCTACACCTTC
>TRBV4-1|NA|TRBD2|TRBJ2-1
CASSQKGLAGYNEQFF
TGCGCCAGCAGCCAAAAGGGACTAGCGGGTTACAATGAGCAGTTCTTC
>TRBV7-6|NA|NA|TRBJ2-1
CASSYPEQFF
TGTGCCAGCAGCTACCCGGAGCAGTTCTTC
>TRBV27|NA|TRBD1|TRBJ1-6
CASRPGTGGSPLHF
TGTGCCAGCAGACCCGGGACAGGGGGTTCACCCCTCCACTTT
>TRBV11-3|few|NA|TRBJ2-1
CASSLGTGSYNEQFF
TGTGCCAGCTCCTTGGGGACTGGTTCCTACAATGAGCAGTTCTTC
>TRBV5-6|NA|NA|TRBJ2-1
CASSLIRAPVGEQFF
TGTGCCAGCAGCTTGATAAGGGCTCCTGTTGGTGAGCAGTTCTTC
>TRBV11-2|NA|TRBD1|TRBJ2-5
CASSLSGQRKETQYF
TGTGCCAGCAGCTTGTCGGGACAGCGAAAAGAGACCCAGTACTTC
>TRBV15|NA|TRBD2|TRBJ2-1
CATSREGLAGLGSYNEQFF
TGTGCCACCAGCAGAGAGGGACTAGCGGGATTGGGCTCCTACAATGAGCAGTTCTTC
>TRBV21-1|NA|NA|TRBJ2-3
CASSPRPGQGGHTDTQYF
TGTGCCAGCAGCCCCAGGCCCGGACAGGGGGGACACACAGATACGCAGTATTTT
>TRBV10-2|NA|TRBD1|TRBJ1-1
CASSAFRGAEAFF
TGCGCCAGCAGCGCTTTCAGGGGGGCTGAAGCTTTCTTT
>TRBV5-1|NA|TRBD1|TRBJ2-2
CATSGTGGPGELFF
TGCGCCACCTCCGGGACAGGGGGTCCCGGGGAGCTGTTTTTT
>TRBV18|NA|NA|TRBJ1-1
CASSEAGVSNTEAFF
TGTGCCAGCTCCGAAGCAGGGGTGAGCAACACTGAAGCTTTCTTT
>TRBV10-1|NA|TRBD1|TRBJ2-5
CASSESDRGRPQETQYF
TGCGCCAGCAGTGAGTCTGACAGGGGGCGACCCCAAGAGACCCAGTACTTC
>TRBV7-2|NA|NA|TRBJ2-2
CASSSNRASTGELFF
TGTGCCAGCAGCAGCAATAGGGCCAGCACCGGGGAGCTGTTTTTT
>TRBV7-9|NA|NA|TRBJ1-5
CASSPGAGSGQPQHF
TGTGCCAGCAGCCCGGGGGCGGGTTCGGGGCAGCCCCAGCATTTT
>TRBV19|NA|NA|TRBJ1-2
CASNSGSYGYTF
TGTGCCAGCAACTCCGGGAGTTATGGCTACACCTTC
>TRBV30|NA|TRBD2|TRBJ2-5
CAWDGGLAGETQYF
TGTGCCTGGGACGGTGGACTAGCGGGAGAGACCCAGTACTTC
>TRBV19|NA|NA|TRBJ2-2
CASSISQNTGELFF
TGTGCCAGTAGTATTTCACAGAACACCGGGGAGCTGTTTTTT
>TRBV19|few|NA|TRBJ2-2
CASRAGYAGELFF
TGTGCCAGTAGGGCGGGGTACGCCGGGGAGCTGTTTTTT
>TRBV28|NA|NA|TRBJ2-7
CASTPRQSYEQYF
TGTGCCAGCACCCCGCGGCAATCCTACGAGCAGTACTTC
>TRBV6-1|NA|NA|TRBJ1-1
CASIGAAGMNTEAFF
TGTGCCAGCATTGGGGCCGCGGGGATGAACACTGAAGCTTTCTTT
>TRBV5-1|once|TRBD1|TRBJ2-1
CASSLFTGVYNEQFF
TGCGCCAGCAGCTTGTTTACAGGGGTTTACAATGAGCAGTTCTTC
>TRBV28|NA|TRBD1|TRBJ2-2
CASIQGVTGELFF
TGTGCCAGCATACAGGGGGTAACCGGGGAGCTGTTTTTT
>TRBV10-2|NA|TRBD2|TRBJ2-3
CASSGGLAGRDTQYF
TGCGCCAGCAGTGGGGGACTAGCGGGAAGAGATACGCAGTATTTT
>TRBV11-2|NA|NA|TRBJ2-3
CASSLRRFPSATDTQYF
TGTGCCAGCAGCTTACGACGGTTTCCGTCCGCCACAGATACGCAGTATTTT
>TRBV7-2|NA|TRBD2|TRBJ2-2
CASSLRTSLTGELFF
TGTGCCAGCAGCTTACGGACTAGCTTAACCGGGGAGCTGTTTTTT
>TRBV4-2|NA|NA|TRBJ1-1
CASSRTMNFDTEAFF
TGTGCCAGCAGCCGAACAATGAATTTTGACACTGAAGCTTTCTTT
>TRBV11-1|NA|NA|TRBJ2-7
CASSLEGDYEQYF
TGTGCCAGCAGCTTAGAGGGTGACTACGAGCAGTACTTC
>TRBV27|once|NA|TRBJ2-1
CASSLTRAKLGNEQFF
TGTGCCAGCAGCCTCACCCGGGCCAAATTGGGGAATGAGCAGTTCTTC
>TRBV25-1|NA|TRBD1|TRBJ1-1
CASGGTGRGMEAFF
TGTGCCAGCGGCGGGACAGGGAGGGGGATGGAAGCTTTCTTT
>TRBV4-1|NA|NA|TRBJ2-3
CASSQVAVSTDTQYF
TGCGCCAGCAGCCAAGTAGCGGTTAGCACAGATACGCAGTATTTT
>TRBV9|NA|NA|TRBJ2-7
CASSPIAEPYEQYF
TGTGCCAGCAGCCCGATCGCGGAGCCATACGAGCAGTACTTC
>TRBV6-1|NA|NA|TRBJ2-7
CASNRGETYEQYF
TGTGCCAGCAACCGCGGAGAAACCTACGAGCAGTACTTC
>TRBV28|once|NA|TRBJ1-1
CASSLQARTEAFF
TGTGCCAGCAGTTTACAGGCGAGGACTGAAGCTTTCTTT